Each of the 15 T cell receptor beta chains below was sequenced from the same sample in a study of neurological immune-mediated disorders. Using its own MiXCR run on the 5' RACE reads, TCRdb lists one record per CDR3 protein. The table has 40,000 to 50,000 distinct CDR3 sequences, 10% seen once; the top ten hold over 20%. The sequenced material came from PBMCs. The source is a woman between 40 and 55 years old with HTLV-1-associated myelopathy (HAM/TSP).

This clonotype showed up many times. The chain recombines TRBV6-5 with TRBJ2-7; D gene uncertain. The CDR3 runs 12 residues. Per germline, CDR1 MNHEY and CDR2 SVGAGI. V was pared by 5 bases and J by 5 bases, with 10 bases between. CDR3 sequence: CASSDPGNEQYF. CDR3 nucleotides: TGTGCCAGCAGTGACCCCGGAAACGAGCAGTACTTC.

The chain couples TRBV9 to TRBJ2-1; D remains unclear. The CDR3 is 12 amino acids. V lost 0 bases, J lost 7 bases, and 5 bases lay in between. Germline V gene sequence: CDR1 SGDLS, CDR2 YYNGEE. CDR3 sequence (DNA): TGTGCCAGCAGCGTAGATCTGAATGAGCAGTTCTTC. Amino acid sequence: CASSVDLNEQFF.

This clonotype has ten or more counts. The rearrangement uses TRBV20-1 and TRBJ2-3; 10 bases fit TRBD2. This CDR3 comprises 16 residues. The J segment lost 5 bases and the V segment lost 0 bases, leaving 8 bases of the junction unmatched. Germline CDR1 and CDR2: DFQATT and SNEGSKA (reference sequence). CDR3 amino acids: CSARDTSGGAEDTQYF. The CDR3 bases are TGCAGTGCTAGAGATACGAGCGGGGGGGCTGAAGATACGCAGTATTTT.

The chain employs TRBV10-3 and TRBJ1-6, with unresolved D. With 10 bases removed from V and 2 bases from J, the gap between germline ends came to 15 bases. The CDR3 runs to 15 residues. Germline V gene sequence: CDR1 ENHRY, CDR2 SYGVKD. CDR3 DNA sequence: TGTGCCACCGCCGATACTTCGCCCTATAATTCACCCCTCCACTTT. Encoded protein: CATADTSPYNSPLHF.

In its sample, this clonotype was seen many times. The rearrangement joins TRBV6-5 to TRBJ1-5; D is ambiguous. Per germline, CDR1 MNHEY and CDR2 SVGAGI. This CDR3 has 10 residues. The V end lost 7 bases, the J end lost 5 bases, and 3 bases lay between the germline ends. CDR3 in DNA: TGTGCCAGCACAGATCAGCCCCAGCATTTT. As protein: CASTDQPQHF.

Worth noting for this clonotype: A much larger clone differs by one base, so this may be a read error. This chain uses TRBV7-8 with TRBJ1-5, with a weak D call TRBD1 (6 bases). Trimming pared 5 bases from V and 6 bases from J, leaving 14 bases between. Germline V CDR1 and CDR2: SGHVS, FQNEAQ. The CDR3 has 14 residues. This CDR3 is CASSRDILIQPQHF. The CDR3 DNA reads TGTGCCAGCAGCCGGGACATCCTAATTCAGCCCCAGCATTTT.

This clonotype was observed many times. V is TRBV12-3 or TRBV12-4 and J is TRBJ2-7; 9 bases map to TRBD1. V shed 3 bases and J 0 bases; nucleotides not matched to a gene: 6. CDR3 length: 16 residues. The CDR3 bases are TGTGCCAGCAGTTTCAGGGGGACAGGGAACTCCTACGAGCAGTACTTC. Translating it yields CASSFRGTGNSYEQYF.

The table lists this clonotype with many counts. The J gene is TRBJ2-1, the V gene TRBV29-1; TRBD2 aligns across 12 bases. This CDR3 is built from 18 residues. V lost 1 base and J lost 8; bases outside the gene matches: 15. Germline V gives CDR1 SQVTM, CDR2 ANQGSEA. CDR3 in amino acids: CSVEAILVTSGGMDEQFF. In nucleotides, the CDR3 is TGCAGCGTTGAAGCCATATTGGTGACTAGCGGGGGAATGGATGAGCAGTTCTTC.

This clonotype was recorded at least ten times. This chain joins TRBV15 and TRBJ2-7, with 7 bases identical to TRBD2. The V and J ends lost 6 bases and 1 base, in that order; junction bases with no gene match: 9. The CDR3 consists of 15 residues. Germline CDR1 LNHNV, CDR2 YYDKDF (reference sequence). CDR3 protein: CATSPESGASYEQYF. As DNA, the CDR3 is TGTGCCACCAGTCCCGAGAGCGGGGCTTCCTACGAGCAGTACTTC.

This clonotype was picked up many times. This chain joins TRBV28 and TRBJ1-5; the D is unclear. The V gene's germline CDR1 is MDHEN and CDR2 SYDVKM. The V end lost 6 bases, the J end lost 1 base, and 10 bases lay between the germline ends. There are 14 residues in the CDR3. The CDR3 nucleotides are TGTGCCAGCAGACTCGATACGAGCAATCAGCCCCAGCATTTT. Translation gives CASRLDTSNQPQHF.

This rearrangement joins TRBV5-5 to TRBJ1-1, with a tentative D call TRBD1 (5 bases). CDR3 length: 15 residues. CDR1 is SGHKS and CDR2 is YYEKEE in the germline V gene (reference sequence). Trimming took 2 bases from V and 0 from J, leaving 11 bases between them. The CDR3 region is CASSFIADMNTEAFF. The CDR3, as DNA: TGTGCCAGCAGCTTCATTGCGGACATGAACACTGAAGCTTTCTTT.

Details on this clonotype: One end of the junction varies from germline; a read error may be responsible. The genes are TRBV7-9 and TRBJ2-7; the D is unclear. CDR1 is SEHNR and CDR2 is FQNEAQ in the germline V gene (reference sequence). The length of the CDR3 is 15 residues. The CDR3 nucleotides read TGTGCAAGCAGTTCCAGGTGGTATGACTCCTACGAGCAGTACTTC. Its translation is CASSSRWYDSYEQYF.

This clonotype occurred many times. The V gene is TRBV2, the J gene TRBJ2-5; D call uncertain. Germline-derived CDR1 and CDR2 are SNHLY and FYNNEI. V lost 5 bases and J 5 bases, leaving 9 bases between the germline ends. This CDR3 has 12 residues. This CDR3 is CASSFESETQYF. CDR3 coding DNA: TGTGCCAGCAGTTTTGAGTCGGAGACCCAGTACTTC.

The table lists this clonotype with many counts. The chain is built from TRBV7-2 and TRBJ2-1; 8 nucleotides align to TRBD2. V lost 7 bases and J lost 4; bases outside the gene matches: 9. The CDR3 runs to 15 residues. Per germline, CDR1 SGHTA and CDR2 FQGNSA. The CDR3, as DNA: TGTGCCAGCACCTCCCCTCGGGGGGGGTACAATGAGCAGTTCTTC. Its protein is CASTSPRGGYNEQFF.

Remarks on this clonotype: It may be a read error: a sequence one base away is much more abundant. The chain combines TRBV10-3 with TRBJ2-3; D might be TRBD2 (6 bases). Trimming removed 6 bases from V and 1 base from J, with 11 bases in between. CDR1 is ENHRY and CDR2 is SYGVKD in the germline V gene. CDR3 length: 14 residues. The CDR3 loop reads CAIRGTDGTDTQYF. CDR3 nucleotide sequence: TGTGCCATCAGGGGGACTGATGGCACAGATACGCAGTATTTT.